This TCR beta chain was sequenced for a study of T cell responses to AZD1222 COVID-19 vaccine. V was shortened by 4 bases and J by 5 bases, with 18 bases between the two germline ends. From germline, CDR1 is SGHTS and CDR2 YDEGEE. This CDR3 is 15 amino acids long. This table comes from immunoSEQ multiplex PCR, and its TCRdb copy is limited to in-frame clones, with some not included. The data contain about 120,000 clones, approximately 92% of them seen just once; the ten biggest clones take up 3.1%. V is TRBV5-8 and J is TRBJ2-5; the D call may be TRBD1 or TRBD2 (5 bases each). Sequenced here: peripheral blood, sampled on day 0 of AZD1222 vaccination. This sequence originates from an adult in good health. This CDR3 reads CASSKGDQRRETQYF. In DNA form, the CDR3 reads TGTGCCAGCAGCAAAGGGGACCAACGCAGGGAGACCCAGTACTTC.